These 5 T cell receptor beta chains share one sample of origin, sequenced in a study of Ad26.COV2.S vaccination and SARS-CoV-2 variants. Clones were sequenced by immunoSEQ multiplex PCR, and TCRdb holds only the in-frame ones, with some missing. The table records under 300,000 clones, 87% of them present only once. Treatment of the sample: about 20 received Ad26.COV2.S at low or high dose, single or two shots; roughly 5 received placebo; per-sample allocation not given. Material that was analyzed had been drawn on day 63 after the first vaccine or placebo injection. Sequencing used peripheral blood, obtained in a trial of Ad26.COV2.S vaccine versus placebo. All receptors derive from a person aged 18-65 years who received the Ad26.COV2.S COVID-19 vaccine or a placebo.

The CDR3 DNA reads as TGTGCCAGCAAGAGGGGTTCTAGCACAGATACGCAGTATTTT. It encodes CASKRGSSTDTQYF. This chain connects TRBV6-6 to TRBJ2-3; possibly TRBD1 or TRBD2 for D (5 bases each). This CDR3 comprises 14 residues. V dropped 7 bases and J dropped 0 bases, with 11 bases sitting between them. Germline lookup yields CDR1 MNHNY and CDR2 SVGAGI (reference sequence).

This rearrangement joins TRBV11-2 to TRBJ2-7; no clear D gene. The CDR3 totals 12 residues. V was cut by 2 bases and J by 3 bases, with 5 bases left in between. Germline CDR1 reads SGHAT; CDR2 reads FQNNGV. CDR3: CASSLPHYEQYF. DNA of the CDR3: TGTGCCAGCAGCTTACCCCACTACGAGCAGTACTTC.

The rearrangement joins TRBV2 to TRBJ2-2; 8 nucleotides align to TRBD2. CDR1 SNHLY and CDR2 FYNNEI come from the germline V gene. The CDR3 consists of 16 residues. The J segment lost 3 bases and the V segment lost 4 bases, leaving 7 bases of the junction unmatched. CDR3 DNA: TGTGCCAGCAGTGTCGACGGGGGGGCTTACACCGGGGAGCTGTTTTTT. This translates into CASSVDGGAYTGELFF.

The chain combines TRBV19 with TRBJ1-2, with 7 bases matching TRBD1. Unmatched junction bases numbered 13, after V lost 8 bases and J lost 1 base. Germline V gene lookup returns CDR1 LNHDA and CDR2 SQIVND (reference sequence). CDR3 size: 16 residues. The CDR3 loop is CASRSDHRGLNYGYTF. Here the CDR3 DNA reads TGTGCCAGTCGAAGCGACCACAGGGGTCTTAACTATGGCTACACCTTC.

The chain has TRBV11-3 and TRBJ2-3; 7 bases are a match to TRBD2. The CDR3 has 13 amino acids. Germline loops: CDR1 SGHNT, CDR2 YENEEA. Losses at the gene ends were 1 base for V and 5 bases for J; bases not matched to a gene: 0. The CDR3 sequence: CASSLGGRDTQYF. The DNA for the CDR3 is TGTGCCAGCAGCTTAGGCGGGAGAGATACGCAGTATTTT.